This T cell receptor beta chain was recorded in a study of beta chain features in type 1 diabetes (dated by TCRdb to between 2018 and 2020). Broadly, across the study: Mean age, gender distribution, total cell number and subset yield were not different between patients and healthy donors. A total of 100 million to 140 million sorted cells were examined across all samples, and the number of cells per subset was strongly correlated with RNA yield. The study compared TCRB repertoires of sorted circulating CD4+ T cell subsets between recently diagnosed type 1 diabetes patients and matched healthy donors. Whereas all 28 donors provided naive and central memory subsets, regulatory and stem cell-like memory subsets were isolated from just 8 patients and roughly eight healthy donors.

The CDR3, from cysteine to phenylalanine, totals 12 residues. Just CDR3 DNA is preserved here, 36 bases in frame from base 1. V is shortened by 6 bases, J by 2 bases, and the region joining them spans 5 bases. As encoded in the germline V gene, CDR1 is MNHEY while CDR2 is SVGAGI. From each donor, a single peripheral blood sample of around 0.12 L on average was drawn into heparinised tubes. Naive, central memory, regulatory and stem cell-like memory CD4+ T cells were sorted on a BD FACSAria II using a panel including CD45RO, CCR7, CD25, CD127, CD95 and CD27. Purity was above 98% for every sorted population. PBMCs were separated immediately by Lymphoprep density gradient centrifugation and were stained directly, without being cultured. So that batch effects would be minimized, each experiment stained and sorted samples in pairs, pairing one healthy donor with one patient. Note on this clone: Its antigen is not yet known. The sample holds no much larger clone one base away, and base qualities are not on file.

Results and caveats for the whole study, not just this receptor: At VDJ recombination sites, type 1 diabetes patients had fewer insertions and more deleted nucleotides, which implies abnormalities in thymic rearrangement. Because cDNA was sequenced instead of genomic DNA, activated cells with high expression could be over-represented, although the groups did not differ in activation or CD3 levels. The naive, central memory and regulatory TCRB repertoires appeared to resemble one another more closely among patients than among healthy donors. A moderate but significant shortening of TCRB CDR3 length was observed in type 1 diabetes patients in all four CD4+ subsets. Shorter templates might have been favored by PCR, but patient and control samples were amplified and corrected together, so both groups would have been affected equally by any skew. Because the HLA sub-analyses included only small numbers of individuals, any influence of HLA type on TCRB rearrangement was left unresolved.

The entire isolated RNA was reverse transcribed using the High Capacity cDNA Reverse Transcription Kit, and thus expressed TCRB transcripts were sequenced. Naive, central memory and regulatory T cell samples underwent deep immunoSEQ sequencing, averaging about 3.57 million total reads per sample. Sorted cells were lysed in RLT buffer and RNA was extracted with DNase-treated RNeasy Micro or Mini kits, depending on cell number. Each cell subset was processed separately to prevent cross-contamination, with patient and healthy donor samples processed together. The immunoSEQ multiplex PCR was used to amplify TCRB sequences from cDNA, generating 87-bp fragments that spanned the CDR3 region. The amplicons were sequenced using the Illumina HiSeq platform. As for the original processing: Synthetic template baselines were used to correct PCR bias computationally, reads within Hamming distance 2 were collapsed, and singletons that could not be merged were discarded. Reads were aligned against IMGT so that V, D and J genes, CDR3 length and insertions or deletions at six rearrangement sites could be assigned. Within each subset, clonotype counts were normalized to sorted cell number, and only after that were true diversity and Gini coefficients computed with the tcR R package. The overlap coefficient, calculated on TCRB nucleotide sequences, was used to quantify repertoire sharing. Out-of-frame TCRB sequences from naive cells were analyzed to stand in for the pre-selection repertoire. Entries here come from immuneACCESS through TCRdb and include only in-frame sequences with V and J called. Some clones fail to appear in such tables; in the studies checked, an unresolved V gene covers under half of the shortfall, and the cause of the remainder is unknown. The DNA was the basis for D and trimming; V, J and clone size are from that table. This sample comprises under 250,000 clones, around 13% of them detected only once. The ten largest clones capture approximately 0.018% of the sample.

The chain couples TRBV6-5 to TRBJ1-3; there is no confident call for the D gene. The source of this sequence is a man under 40 with type 1 diabetes. Sequenced sample: naive CD4+ T cells from blood. The sample's cell subset or site, from its label and the paper: true naive CD4+ T cells. CDR3 protein: CASRGTGNTIYF. The nucleotide sequence reads TGTGCCAGCAGGGGCACTGGAAACACCATATATTTT.